The sequence of this T cell receptor beta chain was determined in a study of cytomegalovirus exposure and HLA in healthy donors. Trimming at V came to 6 bases and at J to 4 bases, leaving 6 bases not matched to a gene. CDR1 is MNHNS and CDR2 is SASEGT in the germline V gene. The CDR3 runs to 14 residues. PCR involved 60 Vbeta and 13 Jbeta primers. The data were produced by immunoSEQ multiplex PCR, yet TCRdb's version contains in-frame clones alone and is incomplete. Among about 150,000 clones listed, around 84% were seen once. With regard to this clone: Its antigen remains unidentified.

Study-wide results and limits: It has been reported that TCR beta sequences accurately predicted the HLA-A and HLA-B alleles of most subjects. What a later analysis showed was that several of the most significant clusters appeared linked to common viral pathogens. A prior analysis recorded that most TCR beta V segments were productive about 87% or about 30% of the time.

The TCR was taken from a man between 18 and 29 years old in good health and CMV-seronegative. The rearrangement links TRBV6-1 to TRBJ1-2, with 9 bases lining up with TRBD1. What was sequenced was PBMCs. CDR3 residues: CASRAGQGGYGYTF. CDR3 nucleotides: TGTGCCAGCAGGGCGGGACAGGGAGGCTATGGCTACACCTTC.